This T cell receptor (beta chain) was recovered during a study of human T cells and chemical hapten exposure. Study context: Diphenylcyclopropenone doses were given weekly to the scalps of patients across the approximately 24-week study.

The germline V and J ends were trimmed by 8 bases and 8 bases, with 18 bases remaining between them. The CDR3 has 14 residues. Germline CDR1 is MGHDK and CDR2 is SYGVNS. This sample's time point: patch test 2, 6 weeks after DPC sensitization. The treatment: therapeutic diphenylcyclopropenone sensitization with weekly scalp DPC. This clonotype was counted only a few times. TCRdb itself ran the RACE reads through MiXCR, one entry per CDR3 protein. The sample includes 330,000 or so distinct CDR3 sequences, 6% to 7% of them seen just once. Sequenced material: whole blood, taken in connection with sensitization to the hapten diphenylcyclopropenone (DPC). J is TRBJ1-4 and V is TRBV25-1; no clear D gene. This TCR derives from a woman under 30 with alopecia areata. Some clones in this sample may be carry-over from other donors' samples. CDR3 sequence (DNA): TGTGCCAGCCTGTTCGAGGGCCGTAGAGAAAAACTGTTTTTT. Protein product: CASLFEGRREKLFF. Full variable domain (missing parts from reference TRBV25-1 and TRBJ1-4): EADIYQTPRYLVIGTGKKITLECSQTMGHDKMYWYQQDPGMELHLIHYSYGVNSTEKGDLSSESTVSRIRTEHFPLTLESARPSHTSQYLCASLFEGRREKLFFGSGTQLSVL.